This T cell receptor (beta chain) was identified during a study of CD8 T cells in Susac syndrome. The study, taken as a whole, reports: Across the total CD8+ repertoires, some 16 Susac-specific public clones were found. The CD8+ TEMRA repertoires yielded about five such clones.

Trimming stripped 1 base from V and 6 bases from J, with 13 bases between. This CDR3 has 15 residues. Reverse transcription used roughly 0.45 to 1 ug RNA and random hexamers. TCRdb re-analysed the immunoSEQ multiplex PCR reads in MiXCR, keeping a single row per CDR3 protein. The sample includes about 130,000 distinct CDR3 sequences, approximately 95% of them seen just once. This clonotype was recorded once. Its antigen is undetermined. The chain joins TRBV12-3 or TRBV12-4 to TRBJ2-1, with unresolved D. The receptor was derived from a human donor with Susac syndrome. Sequencing used CD8+ T cells from PBMCs. CDR3 residues: CASSLGGNQINEQFF. For the CDR3, the DNA is TGTGCCAGCAGTTTAGGGGGAAACCAAATCAATGAGCAGTTCTTC.